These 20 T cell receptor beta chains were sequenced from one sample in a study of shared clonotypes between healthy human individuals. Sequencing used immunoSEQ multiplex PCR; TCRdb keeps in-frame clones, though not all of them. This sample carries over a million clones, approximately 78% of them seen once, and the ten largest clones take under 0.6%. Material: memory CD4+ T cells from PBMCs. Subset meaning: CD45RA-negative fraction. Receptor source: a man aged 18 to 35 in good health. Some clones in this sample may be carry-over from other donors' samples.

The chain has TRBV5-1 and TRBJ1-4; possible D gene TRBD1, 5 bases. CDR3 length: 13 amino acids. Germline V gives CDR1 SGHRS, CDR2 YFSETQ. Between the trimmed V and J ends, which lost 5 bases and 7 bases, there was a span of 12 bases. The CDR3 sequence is CASREPGLEKLFF. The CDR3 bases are TGCGCCAGCAGAGAACCGGGACTTGAAAAACTGTTTTTT.

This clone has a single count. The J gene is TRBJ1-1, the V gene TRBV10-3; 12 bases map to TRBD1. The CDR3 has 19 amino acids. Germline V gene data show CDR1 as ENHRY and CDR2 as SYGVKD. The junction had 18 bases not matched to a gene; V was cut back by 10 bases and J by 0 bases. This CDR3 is CATRQDPRDRGRMNTEAFF. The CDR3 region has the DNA TGTGCCACCCGTCAGGACCCCCGGGACAGGGGGCGGATGAACACTGAAGCTTTCTTT.

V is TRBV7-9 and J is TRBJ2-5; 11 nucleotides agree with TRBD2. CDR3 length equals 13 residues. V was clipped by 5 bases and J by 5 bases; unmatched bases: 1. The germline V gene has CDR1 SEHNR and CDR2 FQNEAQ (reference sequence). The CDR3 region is CASSGLAGETQYF. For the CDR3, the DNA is TGTGCCAGCAGCGGACTAGCGGGCGAGACCCAGTACTTC.

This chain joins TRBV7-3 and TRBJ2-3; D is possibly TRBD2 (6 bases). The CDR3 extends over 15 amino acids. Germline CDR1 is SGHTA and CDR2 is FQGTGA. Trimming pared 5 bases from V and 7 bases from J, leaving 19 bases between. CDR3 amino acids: CASSPTRDQRYTQYF. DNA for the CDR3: TGTGCCAGCAGCCCTACGCGGGACCAAAGGTATACGCAGTATTTT.

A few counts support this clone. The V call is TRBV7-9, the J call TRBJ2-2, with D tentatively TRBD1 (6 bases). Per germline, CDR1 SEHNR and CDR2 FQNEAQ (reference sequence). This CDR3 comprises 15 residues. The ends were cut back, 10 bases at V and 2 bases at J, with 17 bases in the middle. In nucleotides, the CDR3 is TGTGCCAAAACAAACAGGGCTACAAACACCGGGGAGCTGTTTTTT. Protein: CAKTNRATNTGELFF.

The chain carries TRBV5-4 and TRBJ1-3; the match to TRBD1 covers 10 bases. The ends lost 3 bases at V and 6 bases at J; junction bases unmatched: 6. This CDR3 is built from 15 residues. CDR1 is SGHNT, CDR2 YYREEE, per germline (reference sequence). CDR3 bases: TGTGCCAGCAGCTCCCGGGACAGGGGAGCAAACACCATATATTTT. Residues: CASSSRDRGANTIYF.

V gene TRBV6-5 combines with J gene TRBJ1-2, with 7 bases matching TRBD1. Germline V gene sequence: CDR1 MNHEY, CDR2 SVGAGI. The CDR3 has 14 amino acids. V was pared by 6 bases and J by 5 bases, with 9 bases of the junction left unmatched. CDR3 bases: TGTGCCAGCAGAACCTCGGGGGGACAGTATGGCTACACCTTC. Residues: CASRTSGGQYGYTF.

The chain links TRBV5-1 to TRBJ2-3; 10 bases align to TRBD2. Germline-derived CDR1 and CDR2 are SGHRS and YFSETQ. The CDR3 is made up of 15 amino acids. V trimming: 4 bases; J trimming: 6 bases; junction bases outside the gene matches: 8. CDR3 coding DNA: TGCGCCAGCAGCCTTGCTAGCGGGAGCCGCGATACGCAGTATTTT. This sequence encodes CASSLASGSRDTQYF.

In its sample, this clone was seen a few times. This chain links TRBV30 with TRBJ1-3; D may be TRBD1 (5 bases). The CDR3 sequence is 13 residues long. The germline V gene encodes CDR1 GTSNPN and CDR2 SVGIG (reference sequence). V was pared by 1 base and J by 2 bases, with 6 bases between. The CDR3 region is CAWSGQTGNTIYF. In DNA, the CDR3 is TGTGCCTGGAGTGGACAGACTGGAAACACCATATATTTT.

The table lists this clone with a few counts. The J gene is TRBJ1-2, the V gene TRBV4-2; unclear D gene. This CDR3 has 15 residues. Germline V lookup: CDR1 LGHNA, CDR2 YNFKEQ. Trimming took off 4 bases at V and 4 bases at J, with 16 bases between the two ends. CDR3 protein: CASSLTSSQLYGYTF. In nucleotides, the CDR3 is TGTGCCAGCAGCCTCACGTCGAGTCAACTCTATGGCTACACCTTC.

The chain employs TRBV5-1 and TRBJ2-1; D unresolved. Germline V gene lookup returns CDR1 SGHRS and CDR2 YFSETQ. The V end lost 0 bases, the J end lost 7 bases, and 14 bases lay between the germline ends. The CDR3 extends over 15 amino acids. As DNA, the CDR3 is TGCGCCAGCAGCTTGGTGACGGGTAGCCAAAATGAGCAGTTCTTC. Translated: CASSLVTGSQNEQFF.

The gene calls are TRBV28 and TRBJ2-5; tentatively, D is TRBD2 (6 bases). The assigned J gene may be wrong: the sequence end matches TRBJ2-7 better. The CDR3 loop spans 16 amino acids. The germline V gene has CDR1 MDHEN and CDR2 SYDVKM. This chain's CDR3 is CASSVTGTGENYEQYF. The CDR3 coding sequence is TGTGCCAGCAGCGTCACCGGGACGGGGGAAAACTACGAGCAGTACTTC.

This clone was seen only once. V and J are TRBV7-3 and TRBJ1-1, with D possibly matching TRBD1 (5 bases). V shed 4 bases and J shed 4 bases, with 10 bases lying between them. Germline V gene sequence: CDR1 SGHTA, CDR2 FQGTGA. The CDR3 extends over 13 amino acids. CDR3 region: CASSWDVGTEAFF. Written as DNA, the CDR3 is TGTGCCAGCAGCTGGGACGTTGGCACTGAAGCTTTCTTT.

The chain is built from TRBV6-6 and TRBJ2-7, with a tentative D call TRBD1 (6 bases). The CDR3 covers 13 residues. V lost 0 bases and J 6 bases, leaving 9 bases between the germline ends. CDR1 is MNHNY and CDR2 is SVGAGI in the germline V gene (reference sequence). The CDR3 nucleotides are TGTGCCAGCAGTTACTCGGCAGGGGCCGAGCAGTACTTC. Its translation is CASSYSAGAEQYF.

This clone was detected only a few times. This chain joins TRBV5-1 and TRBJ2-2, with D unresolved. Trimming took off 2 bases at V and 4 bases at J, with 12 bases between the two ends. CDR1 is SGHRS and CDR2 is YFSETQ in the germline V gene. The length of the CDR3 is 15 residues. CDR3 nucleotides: TGCGCCAGCAGCTTTCCAGGCAGGTCCACCGGGGAGCTGTTTTTT. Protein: CASSFPGRSTGELFF.

Written as DNA, the CDR3 is TGTGCCAGCTCTCTAGGACCTCCGGGGGAGCTGTTTTTT. It yields the protein CASSLGPPGELFF. The V call is TRBV18, the J call TRBJ2-2; D call uncertain. The length of the CDR3 is 13 residues. Germline V CDR1 and CDR2: KGHSH, LQKENI. The V end lost 6 bases, the J end lost 8 bases, and 13 bases lay between the germline ends. The whole variable domain, remainder taken from reference TRBV18 and TRBJ2-2, is NAGVMQNPRHLVRRRGQEARLRCSPMKGHSHVYWYRQLPEEGLKFMVYLQKENIIDESGMPKERFSAEFPKEGPSILRIQQVVRGDSAAYFCASSLGPPGELFFGEGSRLTVL.

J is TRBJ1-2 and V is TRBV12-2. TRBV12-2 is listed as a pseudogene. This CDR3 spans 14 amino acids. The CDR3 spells CASRLADLNYGYTF. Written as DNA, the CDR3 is TGTGCAAGTCGCTTAGCGGACCTTAACTATGGCTACACCTTC.

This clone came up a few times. CDR3 DNA: TGTGCCATCAGTGTCGAGACAGGGAGAGAGAAAAAACTGTTTTTT. Its translation: CAISVETGREKKLFF. This sequence joins TRBV10-3 and TRBJ1-4; the match to TRBD1 covers 7 bases. CDR1 is ENHRY, CDR2 SYGVKD, per germline. The CDR3 spans 15 residues. The ends lost 4 bases at V and 9 bases at J; junction bases unmatched: 11.

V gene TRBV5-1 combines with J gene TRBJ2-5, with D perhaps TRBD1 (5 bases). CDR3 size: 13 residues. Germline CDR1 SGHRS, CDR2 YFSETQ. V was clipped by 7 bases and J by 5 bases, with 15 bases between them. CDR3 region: CASQQTGSETQYF. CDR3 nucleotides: TGCGCCAGCCAACAAACAGGTTCGGAGACCCAGTACTTC. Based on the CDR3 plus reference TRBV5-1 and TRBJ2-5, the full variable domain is KAGVTQTPRYLIKTRGQQVTLSCSPISGHRSVSWYQQTPGQGLQFLFEYFSETQRNKGNFPGRFSGRQFSNSRSEMNVSTLELGDSALYLCASQQTGSETQYFGPGTRLLVL.

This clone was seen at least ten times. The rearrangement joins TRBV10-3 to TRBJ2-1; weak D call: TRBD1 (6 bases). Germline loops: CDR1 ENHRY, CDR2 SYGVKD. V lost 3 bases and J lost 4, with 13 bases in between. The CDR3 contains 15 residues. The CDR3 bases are TGTGCCATCAGTGATGTAATAGGACAGTACAATGAGCAGTTCTTC. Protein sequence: CAISDVIGQYNEQFF.